This passage covers 21 T cell receptor beta chains from one sample sequenced in a study of shared clonotypes between healthy human individuals. Produced via immunoSEQ multiplex PCR; TCRdb's table is partial and in-frame only. This table has roughly 1,600,000 clones, less than 99% appearing once. Sequencing used naive CD4+ T cells sorted from blood. This sample's subset: CD45RA+ positively selected. The receptors come from a man aged 25 to 45 in good health.

This chain links TRBV11-2 with TRBJ1-1; D gene ambiguous. Trimming cost V 5 bases and J 1 base, with 14 bases left between them. Germline V gives CDR1 SGHAT, CDR2 FQNNGV. The CDR3 sequence is 15 residues long. The CDR3 region is CASSPGRRSNTEAFF. The CDR3 DNA reads TGTGCCAGCAGCCCCGGACGGCGGTCGAACACTGAAGCTTTCTTT.

This clone was found once. The chain combines TRBV11-2 with TRBJ2-7; D is possibly TRBD2 (6 bases). The CDR3 length is 15 residues. In germline, CDR1 is SGHAT, CDR2 FQNNGV. Deletions cut 7 bases from V and 2 bases from J, with 18 bases between. CDR3 sequence (DNA): TGTGCCAGCATATTGGAGGGAGGCCCTACCTACGAGCAGTACTTC. Protein: CASILEGGPTYEQYF.

The V call is TRBV10-3, the J call TRBJ1-5, with a tentative D call TRBD1 (6 bases). The CDR3 length is 15 residues. With 6 bases removed from V and 1 base from J, the gap between germline ends came to 13 bases. Germline V gene lookup returns CDR1 ENHRY and CDR2 SYGVKD. CDR3 nucleotides: TGTGCCATCAGCCCGACAGGAGTAAGCAATCAGCCCCAGCATTTT. As protein: CAISPTGVSNQPQHF.

The chain is built from TRBV7-6 and TRBJ2-1; 11 positions match TRBD2. The length of the CDR3 is 16 residues. V was clipped by 1 base and J by 7 bases; unmatched bases: 6. CDR1 SGHVS and CDR2 FNYEAQ come from the germline V gene. Written as DNA, the CDR3 is TGTGCCAGCAGCTTAGTTGTAGCGGGAGGGGGGAATGAGCAGTTCTTC. It yields the protein CASSLVVAGGGNEQFF.

The V call is TRBV27, the J call TRBJ1-2; perhaps TRBD1 as D (5 bases). In germline, CDR1 is MNHEY, CDR2 SMNVEV (reference sequence). This CDR3 comprises 13 residues. Between the trimmed V and J ends, which lost 3 bases and 7 bases, there was a span of 12 bases. Here the CDR3 reads CASSFEGRGGYTF. The CDR3 DNA sequence: TGTGCCAGCAGTTTTGAGGGGCGCGGTGGCTACACCTTC.

This chain connects TRBV5-5 to TRBJ2-7; 8 bases are a match to TRBD1. The CDR3 runs 16 residues. Germline CDR1 reads SGHKS; CDR2 reads YYEKEE (reference sequence). V shed 4 bases and J 2 bases; nucleotides not matched to a gene: 11. The CDR3 region has the DNA TGTGCCAGCAGCCTGAGGGACAGGCCCTCAACCTACGAGCAGTACTTC. This codes for CASSLRDRPSTYEQYF.

This clone came up once. V usage is TRBV18 and J usage is TRBJ2-3; D perhaps matches TRBD1 (6 bases). The V gene lost 3 bases and the J gene lost 6 bases, with 10 bases spanning the gap. The CDR3 consists of 13 residues. The germline V gene has CDR1 KGHSH and CDR2 LQKENI. The CDR3 region is CASSPARGDTQYF. CDR3 DNA sequence: TGTGCCAGCTCACCCGCGAGGGGGGATACGCAGTATTTT.

Details on this clone: Different DNA sequences within this sample yield the same CDR3. The rearrangement uses TRBV9 and TRBJ2-7; D ambiguous. This CDR3 has 14 amino acids. Trimming took off 0 bases at V and 4 bases at J, with 11 bases between the two ends. Germline loops: CDR1 SGDLS, CDR2 YYNGEE. As DNA, the CDR3 is TGTGCCAGCAGCGTAGAAACCTCTGGGTACGAGCAGTACTTC. Translating gives CASSVETSGYEQYF.

In its sample, this clone was seen once. V usage is TRBV15 and J usage is TRBJ2-7; D possibly corresponds to TRBD2 (6 bases). CDR1 and CDR2 (germline): LNHNV, YYDKDF (reference sequence). The CDR3 has 16 residues. V lost 2 bases and J 0 bases, leaving 14 bases between the germline ends. The DNA for the CDR3 is TGTGCCACCAGCAGAACCACGGGACTCGGCTCCTACGAGCAGTACTTC. Protein product: CATSRTTGLGSYEQYF. Full variable domain (remainder filled in from reference TRBV15 and TRBJ2-7): DAMVIQNPRYQVTQFGKPVTLSCSQTLNHNVMYWYQQKSSQAPKLLFHYYDKDFNNEADTPDNFQSRRPNTSFCFLDIRSPGLGDTAMYLCATSRTTGLGSYEQYFGPGTRLTVT.

This chain links TRBV10-3 with TRBJ2-7, with 16 positions matching TRBD2. There are 16 residues in the CDR3. Germline V gene data show CDR1 as ENHRY and CDR2 as SYGVKD. Losses at the gene ends were 3 bases for V and 2 bases for J; bases not matched to a gene: 1. The CDR3 here is CAISDGTSGRAYEQYF. CDR3 DNA sequence: TGTGCCATCAGTGACGGGACTAGCGGGAGGGCCTACGAGCAGTACTTC.

The V call is TRBV5-5, the J call TRBJ1-2, with D perhaps matching TRBD1 (5 bases). This CDR3 contains 14 residues. CDR1 is SGHKS, CDR2 YYEKEE, per germline (reference sequence). Trimming shortened V by 4 bases and J by 1 base, and 11 bases separated the two germline ends. CDR3 region: CASSPGNINYGYTF. For the CDR3, the DNA is TGTGCCAGCAGCCCAGGGAATATTAACTATGGCTACACCTTC.

As regards this clone: Because the CDR3's place on the DNA is in doubt, the DNA is left out and the CDR3 is given as listed by TCRdb. The chain carries TRBV29-1 and TRBJ2-1; the D call TRBD2 from the table was never checked on the DNA. The CDR3 sequence runs 16 residues, both termini included. Germline lookup yields CDR1 SQVTM and CDR2 ANQGSEA. The CDR3: CSVGVGAGGPVVSGIF.

The V and J genes are TRBV9 and TRBJ1-1; D ambiguous. The CDR3 totals 13 residues. Trimming removed 0 bases at V and 4 bases at J, with 7 bases between. CDR1 and CDR2 (germline): SGDLS, YYNGEE. The CDR3 is CASSVAATTEAFF. The CDR3 bases are TGTGCCAGCAGCGTAGCGGCTACCACTGAAGCTTTCTTT.

Of note for this clone: At the DNA level, this CDR3 is encoded by other sequences in the same sample as well. The rearrangement joins TRBV5-1 to TRBJ2-3; D perhaps matches TRBD1 (6 bases). There are 15 residues in the CDR3. Germline CDR1 SGHRS, CDR2 YFSETQ. V was shortened by 2 bases and J by 1 base, with 11 bases between the two germline ends. The CDR3 DNA sequence: TGCGCCAGCAGCTTTTTGGCAGGGGGCACAGATACGCAGTATTTT. It specifies CASSFLAGGTDTQYF.

The gene calls are TRBV29-1 and TRBJ1-2, with D unresolved. V was clipped by 7 bases and J by 4 bases, with 7 bases between them. Germline V gene sequence: CDR1 SQVTM, CDR2 ANQGSEA. The CDR3 loop spans 10 amino acids. As DNA, the CDR3 is TGCAGCGCGCTCTTCTATGGCTACACCTTC. Translating gives CSALFYGYTF.

This clone was detected once. The J gene is TRBJ2-5, the V gene TRBV4-2, with D hard to call. The CDR3 is 13 residues long. The V gene lost 0 bases and the J gene lost 5 bases, with 7 bases spanning the gap. Germline values: CDR1 LGHNA, CDR2 YNFKEQ. In DNA form, the CDR3 reads TGTGCCAGCAGCCAAGATAACGGGGAGACCCAGTACTTC. It yields the protein CASSQDNGETQYF.

The CDR3 loop reads CASSWAGGSGFSGTQYF. CDR3 coding DNA: TGCGCCAGCAGCTGGGCAGGAGGGAGTGGATTTTCTGGGACCCAGTACTTC. The chain employs TRBV5-1 and TRBJ2-5; a possible D gene is TRBD2 (6 bases). From germline, CDR1 is SGHRS and CDR2 YFSETQ. Between the trimmed V and J ends, which lost 3 bases and 7 bases, there was a span of 25 bases. This CDR3 is built from 17 residues. The full variable domain, rest sourced from reference TRBV5-1 and TRBJ2-5, is KAGVTQTPRYLIKTRGQQVTLSCSPISGHRSVSWYQQTPGQGLQFLFEYFSETQRNKGNFPGRFSGRQFSNSRSEMNVSTLELGDSALYLCASSWAGGSGFSGTQYFGPGTRLLVL.

The J gene is TRBJ2-7, the V gene TRBV10-2; perhaps TRBD2 as D (6 bases). V was shortened by 0 bases and J by 4 bases, with 16 bases between the two germline ends. The CDR3 is 16 residues long. In germline, CDR1 is WSHSY, CDR2 SAAADI. As DNA, the CDR3 is TGCGCCAGCAGTGAGTCTGGTGCGGGGCGGAATTACGAGCAGTACTTC. As protein: CASSESGAGRNYEQYF.

V is TRBV4-3 and J is TRBJ2-3; perhaps TRBD2 as D (5 bases). Germline V gives CDR1 LGHNA, CDR2 YSLEER. The CDR3 is 18 amino acids. Trimming stripped 0 bases from V and 4 bases from J, with 20 bases between. This CDR3 reads CASSQDRPSLSFSDTQYF. Written as DNA, the CDR3 is TGCGCCAGCAGCCAAGATCGACCTAGCCTTAGTTTCTCAGATACGCAGTATTTT.

Concerning this clone: Other DNA sequences within the sample encode an identical CDR3. This chain joins TRBV28 and TRBJ2-2, with D uncertain. Trimming removed 6 bases from V and 0 bases from J, with 8 bases in between. Per the germline V gene, CDR1 is MDHEN and CDR2 is SYDVKM. This CDR3 has 14 residues. Written as DNA, the CDR3 is TGTGCCAGCAGGGCAGGAACGAACACCGGGGAGCTGTTTTTT. It translates to CASRAGTNTGELFF.

CDR3 nucleotides: TGCGCCAGCAGCCCGATCCGCAGGCCGGCAGATACGCAGTATTTT. Translation: CASSPIRRPADTQYF. The chain carries TRBV5-1 and TRBJ2-3; the D is unclear. This CDR3 contains 15 residues. Deletions cut 4 bases from V and 4 bases from J, with 16 bases between. Germline V gene data show CDR1 as SGHRS and CDR2 as YFSETQ.